Listed below are T cell receptor beta chains from one sample, sequenced in a study of cytomegalovirus exposure and HLA in healthy donors. Clones were read by immunoSEQ multiplex PCR, and TCRdb kept only the in-frame ones, dropping some. Of under 200,000 clones in the sample, 82% are singletons; the top ten hold around 1.7%. The sequenced material came from PBMCs. The receptor source for this set is a woman aged 18-29 years in good health and CMV-seronegative. Each CDR3 is given with its conserved first and last residue. A D gene is named only where the DNA matches it firmly. Size tells how often a clone was seen (once, few, many) or the class of an expanded clone, and some rows leave it out.

d_gene,j_gene,abundance,v_gene,CDR3nt,CDR3aa
TRBD1,TRBJ1-1,once,TRBV6-5,TGTGCCAGCAGACGCGACAGGGCCAGCACTGAAGCTTTCTTT,CASRRDRASTEAFF
TRBD1,TRBJ1-5,-,TRBV19,TGTGCCAGTAGCGCCGGGACAGGGGGCAATCAGCCCCAGCATTTT,CASSAGTGGNQPQHF
TRBD1,TRBJ1-2,-,TRBV19,TGTGCCAGTAGTATCCTGGCAGGGGGCTATGGCTACACCTTC,CASSILAGGYGYTF
TRBD1,TRBJ2-7,few,TRBV10-3,TGTGCCACGTACGGGACAGGAGACTACGAGCAGTACTTC,CATYGTGDYEQYF
TRBD1,TRBJ1-2,-,TRBV27,TGTGCCAGCTATCCCTTCGGGGACAGTGACTATGGCTACACCTTC,CASYPFGDSDYGYTF
-,TRBJ1-4,-,TRBV6-1,TGTGCCAGCAGTGGGGGCCCTGCAACTAATGAAAAACTGTTTTTT,CASSGGPATNEKLFF
-,TRBJ1-4,-,TRBV7-9,TGTGCCAGCAGCCGGACAGAGGTAGATGAAAAACTGTTTTTT,CASSRTEVDEKLFF
-,TRBJ2-6,-,TRBV7-2,TGTGCCAGCAGCCCACCCCAACGGAGATACTCTGGGGCCAACGTCCTGACTTTC,CASSPPQRRYSGANVLTF
TRBD1,TRBJ2-2,-,TRBV7-6,TGTGCCAGCAGCCTCGAGACAGGGCCCACCGGGGAGCTGTTTTTT,CASSLETGPTGELFF
TRBD2,TRBJ2-3,-,TRBV28,TGTGCCAGCAGTTTGACTAGCAGCACAGATACGCAGTATTTT,CASSLTSSTDTQYF
-,TRBJ2-1,once,TRBV7-2,TGTGCCAGCAGCTTCGGGCTAGCGAGCAATGAGCAGTTCTTC,CASSFGLASNEQFF
-,TRBJ1-4,few,TRBV6-1,TGTGCCAGCAGTGACACATACATCGGGAGGTTGGGTAATGAAAAACTGTTTTTT,CASSDTYIGRLGNEKLFF
-,TRBJ1-1,-,TRBV9,TGTGCCAGCACCGGGGATAACAGAATGAACACTGAAGCTTTCTTT,CASTGDNRMNTEAFF
-,TRBJ2-6,once,TRBV9,TGTGCCAGCAAGGCGGGTTGGGGGGCCAACGTCCTGACTTTC,CASKAGWGANVLTF
-,TRBJ2-3,-,TRBV18,TGTGCCAGCTCACCGGGACTCTACACAGATACGCAGTATTTT,CASSPGLYTDTQYF
-,TRBJ1-1,few,TRBV27,TGTGCCAGCAGTTTTAAACGGGACACTGAAGCTTTCTTT,CASSFKRDTEAFF
TRBD1,TRBJ1-3,-,TRBV7-2,TGTGCCAGCAGCCCAGGCCGGACAGGGTCTGGAAACACCATATATTTT,CASSPGRTGSGNTIYF
TRBD1,TRBJ2-1,-,TRBV11-3,TGTGCCAGCAGCTTGGACAGGGGAAAATATGAGCAGTTCTTC,CASSLDRGKYEQFF
-,TRBJ1-4,-,TRBV6-1,TGTGCCAGCATAGACGGGGTACATAATGAAAAACTGTTTTTT,CASIDGVHNEKLFF
-,TRBJ2-1,-,TRBV11-3,TGTGCCAGCAGCACCCGAGCGGGCAGCTCCTACAATGAGCAGTTCTTC,CASSTRAGSSYNEQFF
TRBD2,TRBJ2-2,-,TRBV28,TGTGCCAGCAGTTTTGAGGGAGGGCGGCGTGGCACCGGGGAGCTGTTTTTT,CASSFEGGRRGTGELFF
-,TRBJ2-7,-,TRBV5-8,TGTGCCAGCAGCTTCAAAGAGCAGTACTTC,CASSFKEQYF
TRBD1,TRBJ1-3,few,TRBV30,TGTGCCTGGTCGACAGGGTGGGCTGGAAACACCATATATTTT,CAWSTGWAGNTIYF
TRBD2,TRBJ2-3,-,TRBV7-6,TGTGCCAGCAGCGTCGGACTAGGTAACACAGATACGCAGTATTTT,CASSVGLGNTDTQYF
-,TRBJ2-3,-,TRBV30,TGTGCCTGGAGTGCACAGGGAGTAGATACGCAGTATTTT,CAWSAQGVDTQYF
TRBD2,TRBJ2-1,few,TRBV5-8,TGTGCCAGCAGCCTAGGGACTAGCGGGACTAACAATGAGCAGTTCTTC,CASSLGTSGTNNEQFF
-,TRBJ1-4,-,TRBV27,TGTGCCAGCAGTTTCTCCGGAGCCCCAACTAATGAAAAACTGTTTTTT,CASSFSGAPTNEKLFF
-,TRBJ2-1,-,TRBV7-8,TGTGCCAGCAGCTTATCGGTGTACAATGAGCAGTTCTTC,CASSLSVYNEQFF
TRBD1,TRBJ1-2,once,TRBV27,TGTGCCAGCAGTTACGGCAGGGACAGCCGGGGCTACACCTTC,CASSYGRDSRGYTF
TRBD1,TRBJ2-1,-,TRBV5-1,TGCGCCAGCAGCTTGGTAAAGGGACAGGGGGCGAATGAGCAGTTCTTC,CASSLVKGQGANEQFF
TRBD1,TRBJ1-3,once,TRBV7-9,TGTGCCAGCAGCAGGACAGGGGATTGGATTGACTCTGGAAACACCATATATTTT,CASSRTGDWIDSGNTIYF
-,TRBJ1-5,once,TRBV4-1,TGCGCCAGCAGCCAAGGGTCAGCGTTGAGGAGTAATCAGCCCCAGCATTTT,CASSQGSALRSNQPQHF
TRBD1,TRBJ2-3,few,TRBV5-1,TGCGCCAGCAGCTCGGGACAGGGGGATACGCAGTATTTT,CASSSGQGDTQYF
-,TRBJ2-3,few,TRBV28,TGTGCCAGCAATGGACAACCTACTAGCACAGATACGCAGTATTTT,CASNGQPTSTDTQYF
TRBD2,TRBJ2-5,-,TRBV5-4,TGTGCCAGCAGCGGGAGGGAGGTCCAAGAGACCCAGTACTTC,CASSGREVQETQYF
-,TRBJ2-3,-,TRBV21-1,TGTGCCAAACGCGGGGGGTCATACACAGATACGCAGTATTTT,CAKRGGSYTDTQYF
-,TRBJ1-2,-,TRBV6-4,TGTGCCAGCAGTGAACAGTTCGGGGGGCGCACGGGCTACACCTTC,CASSEQFGGRTGYTF
-,TRBJ1-5,-,TRBV4-1,TGCGCCAGCAGCCAGTTGGTTACTGGGGGCGATCAGCCCCAGCATTTT,CASSQLVTGGDQPQHF
-,TRBJ2-7,-,TRBV5-4,TGTGCCAGCAGCGGTGGGGCGGTGAGCTCCTACGAGCAGTACTTC,CASSGGAVSSYEQYF
TRBD1,TRBJ1-1,-,TRBV27,TGTGCCAGCACCGGGGACAGGGGGCTGCGGACTGAAGCTTTCTTT,CASTGDRGLRTEAFF
TRBD2,TRBJ2-7,-,TRBV30,TGTGCCTGGAGTCAGCTAGAAGCGGGAGGGTCCTACGAGCAGTACTTC,CAWSQLEAGGSYEQYF
-,TRBJ2-5,-,TRBV5-6,TGTGCCAGCGCCACTCGGGGGACCCAGTACTTC,CASATRGTQYF
TRBD2,TRBJ2-5,-,TRBV6-5,TGTGCCAGCAACCTACTAGCGGGTGGCCAAGAGACCCAGTACTTC,CASNLLAGGQETQYF
-,TRBJ2-1,-,TRBV11-2,TGTGCCAGCAGCTTAGCGCCGGTCCTAAGCTCCTACAATGAGCAGTTCTTC,CASSLAPVLSSYNEQFF